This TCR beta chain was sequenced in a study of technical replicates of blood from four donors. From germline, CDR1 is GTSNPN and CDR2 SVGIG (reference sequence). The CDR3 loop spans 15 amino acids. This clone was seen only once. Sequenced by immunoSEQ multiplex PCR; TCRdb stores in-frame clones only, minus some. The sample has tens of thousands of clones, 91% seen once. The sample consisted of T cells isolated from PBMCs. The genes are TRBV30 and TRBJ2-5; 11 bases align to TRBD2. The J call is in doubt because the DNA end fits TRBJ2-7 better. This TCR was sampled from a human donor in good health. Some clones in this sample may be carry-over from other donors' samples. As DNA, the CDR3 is TGTGCCTGGAGTCAACCGGGACTAGCGGACTACGAGCAGTACTTC. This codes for CAWSQPGLADYEQYF.